Each of the 12 T cell receptor beta chains below was sequenced from the same sample in a study of beta chain features in type 1 diabetes. Of the isolated RNA, all was reverse transcribed, and so the sequenced material was expressed TCRB transcripts. Clones were read by immunoSEQ multiplex PCR, and TCRdb kept only the in-frame ones, dropping some. Among hundreds of thousands of clones, roughly 30% were seen once, and the ten largest hold 0.06% to 0.07%. Sequenced sample: naive CD4+ T cells from blood. The receptor set was obtained from a young man in good health.

V and J are TRBV28 and TRBJ2-2; D perhaps matches TRBD2 (5 bases). Germline-derived CDR1 and CDR2 are MDHEN and SYDVKM. The CDR3 spans 14 residues. V lost 10 bases, J lost 3 bases, and 15 bases lay in between. The CDR3 region is CANLDCEDTGELFF. CDR3 nucleotide sequence: TGTGCCAACTTGGACTGCGAGGACACCGGGGAGCTGTTTTTT.

The chain has TRBV5-6 and TRBJ2-6; unclear D gene. Trimming took 4 bases from V and 0 from J, leaving 8 bases between them. This CDR3 has 15 amino acids. Germline-derived CDR1 and CDR2 are SGHDT and YYEEEE. The CDR3: CASSRLISGANVLTF. In DNA, the CDR3 is TGTGCCAGCAGCCGATTGATCTCTGGGGCCAACGTCCTGACTTTC.

V gene TRBV28 combines with J gene TRBJ2-5; the D gene is possibly TRBD2 (5 bases). In germline, CDR1 is MDHEN, CDR2 SYDVKM. Between the trimmed V and J ends, which lost 2 bases and 5 bases, there was a span of 21 bases. The CDR3 length is 17 residues. In DNA, the CDR3 is TGTGCCAGCAGTTTAAGGCCAGCGTGGGGATCGGGGGAGACCCAGTACTTC. Translation: CASSLRPAWGSGETQYF.

CDR3: CASSLAMASETQYF. The CDR3 nucleotides are TGTGCCAGCAGCTTAGCGATGGCTAGTGAGACCCAGTACTTC. This sequence joins TRBV7-2 and TRBJ2-5; D unclear. V was pared by 0 bases and J by 5 bases, with 10 bases between. The CDR3 is made up of 14 amino acids. Germline CDR1 and CDR2: SGHTA and FQGNSA.

The CDR3 bases are TGTGCCAGTAGTATAACAGGACTATCCTACGAGCAGTACTTC. Residues: CASSITGLSYEQYF. This chain connects TRBV19 to TRBJ2-7; possibly TRBD2 for D (6 bases). With 2 bases removed from V and 1 base from J, the gap between germline ends came to 9 bases. Germline CDR1 and CDR2: LNHDA and SQIVND (reference sequence). This CDR3 comprises 14 residues.

This clone has a handful of counts. The CDR3 coding sequence is TGTGCCAGCAGCTTAAGGCTAGCGGGGTCAGATACGCAGTATTTT. This codes for CASSLRLAGSDTQYF. V gene TRBV13 combines with J gene TRBJ2-3; 9 positions agree with TRBD2. The V segment lost 2 bases and the J segment 4 bases; nucleotides outside the gene matches: 4. Germline values: CDR1 PRHDT, CDR2 FYEKMQ (reference sequence). The CDR3 runs 15 residues.

Note on this clone: The sample holds other DNA sequences that translate to the same CDR3. The chain uses TRBV5-1 and TRBJ2-1; TRBD2 aligns across 10 bases. From germline, CDR1 is SGHRS and CDR2 YFSETQ. This CDR3 region has 15 residues. Trimming removed 0 bases from V and 6 bases from J; junction bases left unmatched: 3. DNA of the CDR3: TGCGCCAGCAGCTTGGGTCTAGCGGGAGTCAATGAGCAGTTCTTC. Translating it yields CASSLGLAGVNEQFF.

The chain uses TRBV9 and TRBJ2-1; 16 nucleotides line up with TRBD2. CDR1 is SGDLS, CDR2 YYNGEE, per germline. After removal of 4 bases from V and 7 bases from J, the junction contained 17 bases not matched to a gene. The CDR3 sequence is 20 residues long. CDR3 loop: CASSPKGLAGGPPFWNEQFF. As DNA, the CDR3 is TGTGCCAGCAGCCCCAAGGGACTAGCGGGAGGGCCTCCCTTTTGGAATGAGCAGTTCTTC.

The chain uses TRBV25-1 and TRBJ2-3; 11 bases are a match to TRBD2. The CDR3 covers 16 residues. Unmatched junction bases numbered 9, after V lost 3 bases and J lost 7 bases. CDR1 and CDR2 (germline): MGHDK, SYGVNS. As DNA, the CDR3 is TGTGCCAGCAGTGACCCCCTAGCGGGAGGTAGGAATACGCAGTATTTT. The encoded protein is CASSDPLAGGRNTQYF.

This clone was seen a few times. Other DNA sequences in the same sample also yield this CDR3. The CDR3 reads CASSVGNSYNEQFF. Written as DNA, the CDR3 is TGTGCCAGCAGCGTAGGTAACTCCTACAATGAGCAGTTCTTC. V and J are TRBV9 and TRBJ2-1; D unresolved. The V gene's germline CDR1 is SGDLS and CDR2 YYNGEE. The CDR3 consists of 14 residues. Trimming pared 0 bases from V and 0 bases from J, leaving 4 bases between.

The chain recombines TRBV6-1 with TRBJ2-7, with 8 nucleotides matching TRBD1. The CDR3 runs 14 residues. With 5 bases clipped from V and 3 bases from J, the junction kept 6 bases outside the gene matches. Germline values: CDR1 MNHNS, CDR2 SASEGT. Here the CDR3 DNA reads TGTGCCAGCAGTAGACGACAGGGGAACTACGAGCAGTACTTC. As protein: CASSRRQGNYEQYF.

This rearrangement joins TRBV7-9 to TRBJ2-5; 8 positions agree with TRBD1. The V gene end was trimmed by 8 bases and the J gene end by 1 base; junction bases not matched to a gene: 9. In germline, CDR1 is SEHNR, CDR2 FQNEAQ (reference sequence). The CDR3 extends over 15 amino acids. CDR3 sequence reads: CASSTGQGVQETQYF. DNA for the CDR3: TGTGCCAGCTCCACTGGACAGGGTGTCCAAGAGACCCAGTACTTC.